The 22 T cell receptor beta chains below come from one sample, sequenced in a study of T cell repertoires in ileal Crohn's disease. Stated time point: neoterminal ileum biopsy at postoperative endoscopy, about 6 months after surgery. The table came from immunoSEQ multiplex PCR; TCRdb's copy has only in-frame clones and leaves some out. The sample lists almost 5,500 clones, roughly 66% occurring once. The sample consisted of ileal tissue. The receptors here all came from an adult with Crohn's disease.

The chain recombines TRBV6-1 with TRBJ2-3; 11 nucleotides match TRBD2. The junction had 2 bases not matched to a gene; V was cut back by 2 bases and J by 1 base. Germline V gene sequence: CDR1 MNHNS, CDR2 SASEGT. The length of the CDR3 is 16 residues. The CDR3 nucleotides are TGTGCCAGCAGTGAATTACTAGCGGGGGGCACAGATACGCAGTATTTT. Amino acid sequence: CASSELLAGGTDTQYF.

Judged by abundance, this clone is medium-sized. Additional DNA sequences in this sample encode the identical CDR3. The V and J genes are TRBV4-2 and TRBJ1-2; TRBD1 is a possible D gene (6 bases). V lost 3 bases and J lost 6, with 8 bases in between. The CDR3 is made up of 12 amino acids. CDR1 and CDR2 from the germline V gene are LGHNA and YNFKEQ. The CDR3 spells CASSQNRDGYTF. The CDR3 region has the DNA TGTGCCAGCAGCCAGAACAGGGATGGCTACACCTTC.

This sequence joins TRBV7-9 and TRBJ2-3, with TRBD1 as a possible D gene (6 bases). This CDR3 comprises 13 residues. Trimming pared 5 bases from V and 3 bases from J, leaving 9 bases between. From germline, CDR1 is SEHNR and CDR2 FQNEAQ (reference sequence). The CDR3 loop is CASSPTGTDTQYF. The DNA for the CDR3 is TGTGCCAGCAGCCCCACAGGGACAGATACGCAGTATTTT.

CDR3: CASSWNGGSKQETQYF. DNA for the CDR3: TGTGCCAGCAGCTGGAATGGCGGCAGCAAACAAGAGACCCAGTACTTC. This sequence joins TRBV11-2 and TRBJ2-5; D uncertain. The CDR3 is 16 residues long. From germline, CDR1 is SGHAT and CDR2 FQNNGV. Trimming pared 4 bases from V and 2 bases from J, leaving 17 bases between.

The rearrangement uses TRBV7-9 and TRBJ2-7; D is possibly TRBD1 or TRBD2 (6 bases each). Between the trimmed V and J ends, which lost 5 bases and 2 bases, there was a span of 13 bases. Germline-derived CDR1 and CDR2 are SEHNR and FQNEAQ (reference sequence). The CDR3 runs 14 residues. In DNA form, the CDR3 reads TGTGCCAGCAGCCCGGTGGAGGGGGCCTACGAGCAGTACGTC. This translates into CASSPVEGAYEQYV.

CDR3 amino acids: CASSFNRDRRNNEQFF. The CDR3 region has the DNA TGTGCCAGCAGCTTCAACCGGGACAGGAGAAACAATGAGCAGTTCTTC. This rearrangement joins TRBV9 to TRBJ2-1; 8 bases are shared with TRBD1. CDR3 size: 16 residues. CDR1 and CDR2 (germline): SGDLS, YYNGEE. V trimming: 4 bases; J trimming: 5 bases; junction bases outside the gene matches: 11.

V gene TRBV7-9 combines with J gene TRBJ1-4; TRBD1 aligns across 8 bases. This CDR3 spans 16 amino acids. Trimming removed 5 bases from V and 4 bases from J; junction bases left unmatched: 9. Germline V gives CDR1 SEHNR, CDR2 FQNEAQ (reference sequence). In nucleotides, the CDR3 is TGTGCCAGCAGCCGACGGACAGGGACCCTTAATGAAAAACTGTTTTTT. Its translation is CASSRRTGTLNEKLFF. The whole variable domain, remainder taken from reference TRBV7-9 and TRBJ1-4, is DTGVSQNPRHKITKRGQNVTFRCDPISEHNRLYWYRQTLGQGPEFLTYFQNEAQLEKSRLLSDRFSAERPKGSFSTLEIQRTEQGDSAMYLCASSRRTGTLNEKLFFGSGTQLSVL.

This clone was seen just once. The CDR3 protein is CASIKSGKGRTEAFF. The CDR3 DNA reads as TGTGCCAGCATCAAATCGGGGAAAGGACGGACTGAAGCTTTCTTT. The chain combines TRBV21-1 with TRBJ1-1. TRBV21-1 is a pseudogene segment. This CDR3 spans 15 amino acids.

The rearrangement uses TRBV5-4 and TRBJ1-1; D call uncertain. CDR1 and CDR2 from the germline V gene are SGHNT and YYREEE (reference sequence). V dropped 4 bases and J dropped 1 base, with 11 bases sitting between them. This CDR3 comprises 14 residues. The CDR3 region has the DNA TGTGCCAGCAGCGCGGAGACCGCGAACACTGAAGCTTTCTTT. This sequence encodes CASSAETANTEAFF.

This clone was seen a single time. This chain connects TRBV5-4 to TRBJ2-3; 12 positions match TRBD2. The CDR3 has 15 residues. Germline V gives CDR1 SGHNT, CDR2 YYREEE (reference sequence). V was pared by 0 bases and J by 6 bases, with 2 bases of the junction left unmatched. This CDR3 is CASSLASGGADTQYF. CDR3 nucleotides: TGTGCCAGCAGCTTGGCTAGCGGGGGGGCGGATACGCAGTATTTT.

DNA for the CDR3: TGTGCCAGCAGTGAAGCGGGAGGAGGTGGGAATTCACCCCTCCACTTT. It yields the protein CASSEAGGGGNSPLHF. The chain has TRBV6-1 and TRBJ1-6, with no clear D. The CDR3 spans 16 residues. The V gene lost 0 bases and the J gene lost 7 bases, with 13 bases spanning the gap. Germline V lookup: CDR1 MNHNS, CDR2 SASEGT.

Here the CDR3 DNA reads TGTGCCAGCAGTGAAGCGGAGGTCGGCTATGGCTACACCTTC. Protein product: CASSEAEVGYGYTF. The chain joins TRBV6-1 to TRBJ1-2; D is unresolved. Per germline, CDR1 MNHNS and CDR2 SASEGT. The CDR3 length is 14 residues. V was clipped by 0 bases and J by 4 bases, with 9 bases between them.

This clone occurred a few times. The DNA of the CDR3 is TGTGCCAGCAGCCTAGACTCCGGGACAGGGTCCTACGAGCAGTACTTC. It translates to CASSLDSGTGSYEQYF. J is TRBJ2-7 and V is TRBV12-1; the table's D gene call, TRBD1, was not cross checked with the DNA. TRBV12-1 is listed as a pseudogene. The CDR3 sequence is 16 residues long.

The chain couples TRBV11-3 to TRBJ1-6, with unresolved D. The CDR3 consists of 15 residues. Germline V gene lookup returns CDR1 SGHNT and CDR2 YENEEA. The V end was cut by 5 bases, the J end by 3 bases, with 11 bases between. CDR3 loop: CASSEQRYYNSPLHF. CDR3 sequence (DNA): TGTGCCAGCAGCGAACAGCGGTACTATAATTCACCCCTCCACTTT.

CDR3 amino acids: CASSKDRAFLYEQYF. CDR3 nucleotides: TGTGCCAGCTCAAAGGACAGGGCCTTCCTCTACGAGCAGTACTTC. The rearrangement links TRBV18 to TRBJ2-7; 8 nucleotides match TRBD1. V trimming: 5 bases; J trimming: 3 bases; junction bases outside the gene matches: 9. This CDR3 is 15 amino acids long. Per the germline V gene, CDR1 is KGHSH and CDR2 is LQKENI.

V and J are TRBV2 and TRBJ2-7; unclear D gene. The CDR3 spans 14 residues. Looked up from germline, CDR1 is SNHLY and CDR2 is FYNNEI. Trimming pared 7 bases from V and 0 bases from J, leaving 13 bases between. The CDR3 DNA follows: TGTGCCAGCAACTATGAACCGGACTCCTACGAGCAGTACTTC. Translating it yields CASNYEPDSYEQYF.

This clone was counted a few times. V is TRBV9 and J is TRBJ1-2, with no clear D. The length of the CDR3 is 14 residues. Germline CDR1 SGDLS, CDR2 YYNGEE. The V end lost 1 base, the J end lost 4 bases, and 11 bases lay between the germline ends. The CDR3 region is CASSVSGGFYGYTF. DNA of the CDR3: TGTGCCAGCAGCGTAAGTGGCGGTTTCTATGGCTACACCTTC.

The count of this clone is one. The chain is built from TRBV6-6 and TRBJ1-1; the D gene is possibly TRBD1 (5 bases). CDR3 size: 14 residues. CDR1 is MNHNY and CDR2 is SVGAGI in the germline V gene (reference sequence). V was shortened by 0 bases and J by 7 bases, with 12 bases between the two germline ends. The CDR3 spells CASSYSNRNDEAFF. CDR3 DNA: TGTGCCAGCAGTTACTCGAACAGGAATGATGAAGCTTTCTTT.

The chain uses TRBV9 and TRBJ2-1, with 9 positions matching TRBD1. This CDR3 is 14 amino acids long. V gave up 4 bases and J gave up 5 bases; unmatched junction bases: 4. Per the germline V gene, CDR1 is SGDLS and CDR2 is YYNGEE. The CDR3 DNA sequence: TGTGCCAGCAGCCCGTGGACAGGGGACAATGAGCAGTTCTTC. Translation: CASSPWTGDNEQFF.

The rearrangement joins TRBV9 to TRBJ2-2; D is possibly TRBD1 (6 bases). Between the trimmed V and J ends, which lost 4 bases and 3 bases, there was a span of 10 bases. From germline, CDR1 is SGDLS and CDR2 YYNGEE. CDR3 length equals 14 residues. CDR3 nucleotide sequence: TGTGCCAGCAGCCCAGGGGACCACACCGGGGAGCTGTTTTTT. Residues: CASSPGDHTGELFF.

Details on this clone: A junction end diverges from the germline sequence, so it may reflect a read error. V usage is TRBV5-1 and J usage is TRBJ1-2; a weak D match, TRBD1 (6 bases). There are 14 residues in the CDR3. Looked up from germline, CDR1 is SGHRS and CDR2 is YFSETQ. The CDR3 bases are TGTGCCAGCAGCTTCACCAGGGGCCGGGATGGCTACACCTTC. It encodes CASSFTRGRDGYTF.

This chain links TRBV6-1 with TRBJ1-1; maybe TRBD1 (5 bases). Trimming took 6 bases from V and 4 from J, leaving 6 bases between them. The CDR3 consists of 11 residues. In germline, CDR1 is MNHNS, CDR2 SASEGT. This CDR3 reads CASSGGTEAFF. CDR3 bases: TGTGCCAGCAGCGGGGGCACTGAAGCTTTCTTT.